The 20 T cell receptor beta chains given below trace back to one sample, sequenced in a study of early T cells in non-severe SARS-CoV-2 infection. TCRdb reprocessed the 5' RACE reads via MiXCR and lists one record per CDR3 protein. The top ten hold roughly 4.8% of the sample, which has about 50,000 distinct CDR3 sequences, 9.4% seen once. Sample: whole blood, taken at baseline. Receptors were obtained from an adult who was a healthcare worker with PCR-confirmed SARS-CoV-2 infection or an uninfected control (not recorded which).

The V gene is TRBV12-3 or TRBV12-4, the J gene TRBJ1-1, with a weak D call TRBD1 (5 bases). The CDR3 is 14 residues long. The V and J ends lost 6 bases and 0 bases respectively, with 11 bases between them. The CDR3 DNA follows: TGTGCCAGCAGGTGGGGAGGGGTGAACACTGAAGCTTTCTTT. Translation: CASRWGGVNTEAFF.

This chain links TRBV19 with TRBJ1-1; 7 bases are shared with TRBD1. The V and J ends lost 6 bases and 6 bases, in that order; junction bases with no gene match: 10. The CDR3 contains 14 residues. CDR1 and CDR2 from the germline V gene are LNHDA and SQIVND (reference sequence). CDR3 region: CASREGGAGSEAFF. CDR3 nucleotides: TGTGCCAGTAGGGAAGGGGGCGCGGGTTCTGAAGCTTTCTTT.

This clonotype was recorded a few times. The chain links TRBV6-5 to TRBJ2-3; either TRBD1 or TRBD2 may fit D (5 bases each). The CDR3 is 16 amino acids. Germline CDR1 MNHEY, CDR2 SVGAGI. Trimming cost V 5 bases and J 2 bases, with 17 bases left between them. CDR3 sequence reads: CASSRPRERNTDTQYF. The CDR3 DNA follows: TGTGCCAGCAGTCGCCCCAGGGAGAGGAACACAGATACGCAGTATTTT.

This clonotype was seen a handful of times. This CDR3 reads CATSGGVRQNTDTQYF. The CDR3, as DNA: TGTGCCACCAGCGGGGGAGTGCGGCAAAACACAGATACGCAGTATTTT. The chain has TRBV15 and TRBJ2-3; D is tentatively TRBD1 or TRBD2 (5 bases each). This CDR3 has 16 residues. The germline gives CDR1 LNHNV, CDR2 YYDKDF (reference sequence). The germline V and J ends were trimmed by 5 bases and 2 bases, with 17 bases remaining between them. Based on the CDR3 plus reference TRBV15 and TRBJ2-3, the full variable domain is DAMVIQNPRYQVTQFGKPVTLSCSQTLNHNVMYWYQQKSSQAPKLLFHYYDKDFNNEADTPDNFQSRRPNTSFCFLDIRSPGLGDTAMYLCATSGGVRQNTDTQYFGPGTRLTVL.

The J gene is TRBJ2-2, the V gene TRBV12-3 or TRBV12-4; D is perhaps TRBD1 or TRBD2 (5 bases each). Between the trimmed V and J ends, which lost 7 bases and 4 bases, there was a span of 19 bases. The CDR3 runs to 16 residues. The CDR3: CASTLPGTDPTGELFF. The CDR3 coding sequence is TGTGCCAGCACCCTACCTGGGACGGACCCCACCGGGGAGCTGTTTTTT.

This clonotype was seen at least ten times. The chain joins TRBV7-8 to TRBJ2-1; the D gene is possibly TRBD2 (5 bases). Germline V lookup: CDR1 SGHVS, CDR2 FQNEAQ. The CDR3 is made up of 15 amino acids. Between the trimmed V and J ends, which lost 3 bases and 0 bases, there was a span of 9 bases. DNA of the CDR3: TGTGCCAGCAGCTTCGGGGAAAGCTCCTACAATGAGCAGTTCTTC. Protein product: CASSFGESSYNEQFF. Drawing the rest from reference TRBV7-8 and TRBJ2-1, the complete variable domain is GAGVSQSPRYKVAKRGQDVALRCDPISGHVSLFWYQQALGQGPEFLTYFQNEAQLDKSGLPSDRFFAERPEGSVSTLKIQRTQQEDSAVYLCASSFGESSYNEQFFGPGTRLTVL.

This clonotype was observed many times. This chain links TRBV7-8 with TRBJ2-7, with unresolved D. The CDR3 loop spans 14 amino acids. From germline, CDR1 is SGHVS and CDR2 FQNEAQ. V lost 3 bases to trimming and J lost 6 bases, with 15 bases between them. CDR3 amino acids: CASSFSDPEFEQYF. In DNA, the CDR3 is TGTGCCAGCAGCTTTTCTGACCCCGAGTTCGAGCAGTACTTC.

V gene TRBV9 combines with J gene TRBJ1-6, with D hard to call. The germline V and J ends were trimmed by 3 bases and 5 bases, with 12 bases remaining between them. This CDR3 is built from 15 residues. In germline, CDR1 is SGDLS, CDR2 YYNGEE. CDR3 sequence: CASSAGRVHNSPLHF. The CDR3 DNA reads TGTGCCAGCAGCGCTGGACGGGTCCATAATTCACCCCTCCACTTT.

The chain joins TRBV14 to TRBJ1-2, with 8 nucleotides matching TRBD1. Trimming removed 3 bases from V and 4 bases from J; junction bases left unmatched: 7. The CDR3 contains 15 residues. CDR1 SGHDN and CDR2 FVKESK come from the germline V gene. The CDR3 loop reads CASSQRLGQGYGYTF. The CDR3 bases are TGTGCCAGCAGCCAGCGACTTGGACAGGGCTATGGCTACACCTTC.

This chain links TRBV11-2 with TRBJ1-6, with 7 bases identical to TRBD1. The J segment lost 4 bases and the V segment lost 5 bases, leaving 5 bases of the junction unmatched. Germline loops: CDR1 SGHAT, CDR2 FQNNGV. The CDR3 runs 15 residues. CDR3 DNA sequence: TGTGCCAGCAGCCCGTGGGACAGTTATAATTCACCCCTCCACTTT. It translates to CASSPWDSYNSPLHF.

In its sample, this clonotype was seen a few times. The chain uses TRBV30 and TRBJ1-1, with a possible D match to TRBD1 (6 bases). The V end was cut by 2 bases, the J end by 10 bases, with 14 bases between. This CDR3 has 12 residues. The V gene's germline CDR1 is GTSNPN and CDR2 SVGIG (reference sequence). The CDR3 coding sequence is TGTGCCTGGAGTCCTCGACAGGAGCGAGCTTTCTTT. Translating gives CAWSPRQERAFF.

The chain links TRBV4-1 to TRBJ2-1; D gene unclear. CDR3 length: 13 residues. With 5 bases removed from V and 14 bases from J, the gap between germline ends came to 19 bases. CDR1 is MGHRA, CDR2 YSYEKL, per germline. The CDR3 is CASSYGPVTVEFF. CDR3 bases: TGCGCCAGCAGCTACGGCCCCGTGACCGTGGAGTTCTTC.

This clonotype turned up a few times. CDR3 sequence (DNA): TGTGCCTGGAGCGCTACAGGGTCACCCCTCCACTTT. Translated: CAWSATGSPLHF. This chain uses TRBV30 with TRBJ1-6; possibly TRBD1 for D (6 bases). CDR1 is GTSNPN, CDR2 SVGIG, per germline (reference sequence). CDR3 size: 12 residues. V gave up 3 bases and J gave up 10 bases, with 10 bases separating them.

This clonotype appeared many times. The chain employs TRBV4-1 and TRBJ1-2; unclear D gene. Trimming took off 2 bases at V and 1 base at J, with 5 bases between the two ends. This CDR3 contains 13 residues. Per the germline V gene, CDR1 is MGHRA and CDR2 is YSYEKL. The CDR3: CASSQSINYGYTF. The DNA for the CDR3 is TGCGCCAGCAGCCAAAGTATTAACTATGGCTACACCTTC.

The rearrangement joins TRBV3-1 to TRBJ2-1; 11 bases are shared with TRBD2. The germline gives CDR1 LGHDT, CDR2 YNNKEL (reference sequence). The CDR3 is made up of 14 amino acids. The ends lost 8 bases at V and 8 bases at J; junction bases unmatched: 8. In nucleotides, the CDR3 is TGTGCCAGCGGACGTAGCGGGGGGGTGTATGAGCAGTTCTTC. This codes for CASGRSGGVYEQFF.

This clonotype was observed a handful of times. J is TRBJ1-6 and V is TRBV7-2; D gene unclear. This CDR3 comprises 15 residues. V lost 6 bases and J 7 bases, leaving 16 bases between the germline ends. Germline V gene sequence: CDR1 SGHTA, CDR2 FQGNSA. CDR3 DNA sequence: TGTGCCAGCAGGTTGGGTGGCAGATCCAATTCACCCCTCCACTTT. This translates into CASRLGGRSNSPLHF.

The chain combines TRBV20-1 with TRBJ2-5; D possibly corresponds to TRBD1 (6 bases). The CDR3 is 15 residues long. From germline, CDR1 is DFQATT and CDR2 SNEGSKA (reference sequence). Trimming removed 5 bases from V and 3 bases from J, with 19 bases in between. DNA for the CDR3: TGCAGTGCTCGGACAGACCATTACCCTGAAGAGACCCAGTACTTC. Protein sequence: CSARTDHYPEETQYF.

This clonotype was counted a few times. The rearrangement joins TRBV9 to TRBJ2-2; 7 bases agree with TRBD1. The CDR3 is 17 amino acids. Per the germline V gene, CDR1 is SGDLS and CDR2 is YYNGEE. Unmatched junction bases numbered 10, after V lost 3 bases and J lost 2 bases. CDR3 in amino acids: CASSATQGTANTGELFF. CDR3 nucleotide sequence: TGTGCCAGCAGCGCAACCCAAGGGACAGCAAACACCGGGGAGCTGTTTTTT. The full variable domain, its missing parts supplied by reference TRBV9 and TRBJ2-2, is DSGVTQTPKHLITATGQRVTLRCSPRSGDLSVYWYQQSLDQGLQFLIQYYNGEERAKGNILERFSAQQFPDLHSELNLSSLELGDSALYFCASSATQGTANTGELFFGEGSRLTVL.

In this sample, this clonotype turned up a few times. This chain joins TRBV6-5 and TRBJ1-1; D call uncertain. The CDR3 runs 14 residues. Germline-derived CDR1 and CDR2 are MNHEY and SVGAGI. Between the trimmed V and J ends, which lost 2 bases and 3 bases, there was a span of 10 bases. Written as DNA, the CDR3 is TGTGCCAGCAGTTACCGGGGTTCCCACACTGAAGCTTTCTTT. This encodes CASSYRGSHTEAFF.

This chain joins TRBV18 and TRBJ1-3; D gene unclear. Looked up from germline, CDR1 is KGHSH and CDR2 is LQKENI. The CDR3 extends over 14 amino acids. V lost 6 bases to trimming and J lost 0 bases, with 9 bases between them. The CDR3 sequence is CASSVVDSGNTIYF. The CDR3 DNA follows: TGTGCCAGCTCGGTGGTAGACTCTGGAAACACCATATATTTT.